This record looks at one TCR beta chain sequence and its context. The antigen is not known. Vbeta (60) and Jbeta (13) primers were used in the PCR. Sequencing used immunoSEQ multiplex PCR; TCRdb keeps in-frame clones, though not all of them. This sample has more than 110,000 clones, with roughly 80% found just once. The source of the sample is a study of cytomegalovirus exposure and HLA in healthy donors. Study-level information: Researchers found that approximately 77% of about 400 genotyped donors fell within the Caucasian-associated ancestry cluster.

Study-wide findings and caveats: What a later analysis reportedly showed was that an Asian-associated ancestry cluster had fewer N-insertions than the roughly 700-donor mean.

The V and J ends lost 0 bases and 6 bases, in that order; junction bases with no gene match: 5. The length of the CDR3 is 15 residues. From germline, CDR1 is SGHRS and CDR2 YFSETQ. The chain carries TRBV5-1 and TRBJ2-1; 8 positions match TRBD2. Sequencing input: PBMCs. The sequence was obtained from a female donor in good health and CMV-seronegative. CDR3 region: CASSLGGLGLNEQFF. CDR3 DNA: TGCGCCAGCAGCTTGGGGGGACTAGGGCTCAATGAGCAGTTCTTC.